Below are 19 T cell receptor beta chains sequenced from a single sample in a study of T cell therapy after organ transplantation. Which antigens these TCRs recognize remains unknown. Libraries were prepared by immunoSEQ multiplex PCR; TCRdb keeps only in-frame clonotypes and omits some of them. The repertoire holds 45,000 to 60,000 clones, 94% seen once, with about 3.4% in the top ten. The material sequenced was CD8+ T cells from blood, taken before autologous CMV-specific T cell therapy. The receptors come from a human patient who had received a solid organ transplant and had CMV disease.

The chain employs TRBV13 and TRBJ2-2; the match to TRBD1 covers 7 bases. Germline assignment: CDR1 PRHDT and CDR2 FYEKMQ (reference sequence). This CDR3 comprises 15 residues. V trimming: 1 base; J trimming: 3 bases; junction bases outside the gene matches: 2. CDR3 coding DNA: TGTGCCAGCAGCTTAGCCGACAGGGACACCGGGGAGCTGTTTTTT. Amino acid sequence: CASSLADRDTGELFF.

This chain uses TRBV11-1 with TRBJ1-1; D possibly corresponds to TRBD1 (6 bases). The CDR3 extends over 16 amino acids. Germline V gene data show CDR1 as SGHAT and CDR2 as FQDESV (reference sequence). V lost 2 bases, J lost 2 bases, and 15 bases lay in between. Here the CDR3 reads CASSLSAGGGNTEAFF. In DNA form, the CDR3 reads TGTGCCAGCAGCTTAAGTGCTGGGGGCGGAAACACTGAAGCTTTCTTT.

In nucleotides, the CDR3 is TGTGCCAGCAGCGGAGGGGCAGTGGGGGACGAGCAGTACTTC. Translation gives CASSGGAVGDEQYF. This rearrangement joins TRBV5-6 to TRBJ2-5, with TRBD2 as a possible D gene (6 bases). The end of the DNA aligns better with TRBJ2-7, so the J call may be wrong. This CDR3 is 14 amino acids long. Germline assignment: CDR1 SGHDT and CDR2 YYEEEE.

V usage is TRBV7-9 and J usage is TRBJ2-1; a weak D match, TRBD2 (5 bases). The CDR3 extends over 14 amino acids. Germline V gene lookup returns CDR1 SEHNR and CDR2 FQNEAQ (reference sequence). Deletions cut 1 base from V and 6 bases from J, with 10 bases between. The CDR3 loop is CASSLVLARNEQFF. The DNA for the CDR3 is TGTGCCAGCAGCTTAGTTCTAGCACGCAATGAGCAGTTCTTC.

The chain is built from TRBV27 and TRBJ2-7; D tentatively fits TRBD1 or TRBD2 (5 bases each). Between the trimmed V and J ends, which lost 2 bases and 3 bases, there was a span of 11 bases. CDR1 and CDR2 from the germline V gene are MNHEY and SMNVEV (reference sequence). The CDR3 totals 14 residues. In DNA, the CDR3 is TGTGCCAGCAGTTTACCGGGACCGTTCTACGAGCAGTACTTC. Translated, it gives CASSLPGPFYEQYF.

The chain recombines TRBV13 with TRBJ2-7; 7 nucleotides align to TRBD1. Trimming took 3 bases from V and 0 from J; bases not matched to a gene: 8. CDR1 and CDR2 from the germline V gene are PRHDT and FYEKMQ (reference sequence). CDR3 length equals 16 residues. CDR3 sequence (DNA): TGTGCCAGCAGCTTGTCTGTACAGGGGAGCTCCTACGAGCAGTACTTC. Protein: CASSLSVQGSSYEQYF.

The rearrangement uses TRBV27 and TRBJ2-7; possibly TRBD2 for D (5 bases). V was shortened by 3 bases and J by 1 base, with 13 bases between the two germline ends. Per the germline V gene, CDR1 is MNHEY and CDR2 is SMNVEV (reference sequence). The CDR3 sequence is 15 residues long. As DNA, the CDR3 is TGTGCCAGCAGTTTGGGGAGCGGCATGTCCTACGAGCAGTACTTC. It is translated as CASSLGSGMSYEQYF.

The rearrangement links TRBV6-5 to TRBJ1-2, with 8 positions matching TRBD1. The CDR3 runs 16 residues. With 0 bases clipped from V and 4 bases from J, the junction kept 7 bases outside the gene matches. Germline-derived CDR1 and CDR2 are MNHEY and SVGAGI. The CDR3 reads CASSYSKGQVVYGYTF. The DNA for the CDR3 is TGTGCCAGCAGTTACTCGAAGGGACAGGTCGTCTATGGCTACACCTTC.

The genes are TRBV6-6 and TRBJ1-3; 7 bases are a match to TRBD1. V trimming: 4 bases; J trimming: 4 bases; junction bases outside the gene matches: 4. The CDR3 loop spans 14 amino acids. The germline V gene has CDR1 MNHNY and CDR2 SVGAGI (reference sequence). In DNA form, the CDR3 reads TGTGCCAGCAGTTCAGGGACAGCGGGAAACACCATATATTTT. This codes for CASSSGTAGNTIYF.

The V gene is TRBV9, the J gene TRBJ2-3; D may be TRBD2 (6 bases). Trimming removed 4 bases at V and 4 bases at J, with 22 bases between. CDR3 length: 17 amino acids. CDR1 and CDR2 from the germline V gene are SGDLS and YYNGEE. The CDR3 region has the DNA TGTGCCAGCAGCCCAACCCCGGGACTCCCGACGGCAGATACGCAGTATTTT. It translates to CASSPTPGLPTADTQYF.

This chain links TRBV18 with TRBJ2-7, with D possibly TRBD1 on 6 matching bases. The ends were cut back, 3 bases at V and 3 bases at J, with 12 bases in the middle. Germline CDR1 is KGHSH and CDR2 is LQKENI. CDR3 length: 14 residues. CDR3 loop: CASSPGTPGYEQYF. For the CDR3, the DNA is TGTGCCAGCTCACCCGGGACACCCGGCTACGAGCAGTACTTC.

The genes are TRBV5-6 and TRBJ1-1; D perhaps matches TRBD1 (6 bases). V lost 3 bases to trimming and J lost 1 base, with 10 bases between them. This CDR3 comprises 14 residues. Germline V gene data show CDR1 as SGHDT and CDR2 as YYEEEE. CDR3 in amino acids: CASSWAGQNTEAFF. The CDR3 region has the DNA TGTGCCAGCAGCTGGGCGGGACAGAACACTGAAGCTTTCTTT.

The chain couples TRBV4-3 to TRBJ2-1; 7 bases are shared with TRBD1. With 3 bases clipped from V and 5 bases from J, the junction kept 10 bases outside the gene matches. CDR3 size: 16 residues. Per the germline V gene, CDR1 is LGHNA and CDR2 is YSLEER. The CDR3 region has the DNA TGCGCCAGCAGCCACACGATCGGGACAGAGAACAATGAGCAGTTCTTC. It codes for CASSHTIGTENNEQFF.

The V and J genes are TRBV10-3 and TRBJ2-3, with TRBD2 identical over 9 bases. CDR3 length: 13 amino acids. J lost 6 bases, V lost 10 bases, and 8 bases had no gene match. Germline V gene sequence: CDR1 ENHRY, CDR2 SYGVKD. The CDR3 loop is CATHAGGRDTQYF. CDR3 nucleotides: TGTGCCACACACGCGGGGGGGAGGGATACGCAGTATTTT.

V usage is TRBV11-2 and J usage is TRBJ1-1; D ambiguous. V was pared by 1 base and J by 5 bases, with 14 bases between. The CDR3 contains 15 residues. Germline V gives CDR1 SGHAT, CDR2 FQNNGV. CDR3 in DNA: TGTGCCAGCAGCTTAGTACCACTACCAGGTACTGAAGCTTTCTTT. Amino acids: CASSLVPLPGTEAFF.

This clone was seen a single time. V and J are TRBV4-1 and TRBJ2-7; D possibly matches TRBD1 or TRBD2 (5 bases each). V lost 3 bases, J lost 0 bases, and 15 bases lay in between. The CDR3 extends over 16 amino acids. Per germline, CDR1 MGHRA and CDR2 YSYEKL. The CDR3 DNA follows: TGCGCCAGCAGCCAGAGGGGCCGACTCTACTCCTACGAGCAGTACTTC. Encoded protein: CASSQRGRLYSYEQYF.

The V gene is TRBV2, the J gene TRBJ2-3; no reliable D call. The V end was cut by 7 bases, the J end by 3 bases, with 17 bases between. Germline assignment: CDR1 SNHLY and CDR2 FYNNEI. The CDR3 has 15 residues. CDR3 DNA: TGTGCCAGCATGGATATTGGTTTTAGGACAGATACGCAGTATTTT. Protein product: CASMDIGFRTDTQYF. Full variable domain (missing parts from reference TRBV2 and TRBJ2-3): EPEVTQTPSHQVTQMGQEVILRCVPISNHLYFYWYRQILGQKVEFLVSFYNNEISEKSEIFDDQFSVERPDGSNFTLKIRSTKLEDSAMYFCASMDIGFRTDTQYFGPGTRLTVL.

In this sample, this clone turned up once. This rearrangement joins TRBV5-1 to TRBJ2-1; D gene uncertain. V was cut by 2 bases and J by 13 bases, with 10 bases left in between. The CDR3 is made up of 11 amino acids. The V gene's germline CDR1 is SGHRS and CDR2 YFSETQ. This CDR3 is CASSFTSEQFF. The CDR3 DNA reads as TGCGCCAGCAGCTTCACCTCGGAACAGTTCTTC.

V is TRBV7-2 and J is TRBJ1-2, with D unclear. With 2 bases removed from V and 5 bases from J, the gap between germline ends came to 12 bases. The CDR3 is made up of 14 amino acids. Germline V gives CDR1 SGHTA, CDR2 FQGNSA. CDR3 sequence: CASSLSPLDYGYTF. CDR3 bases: TGTGCCAGCAGCTTATCCCCCCTGGATTATGGCTACACCTTC.